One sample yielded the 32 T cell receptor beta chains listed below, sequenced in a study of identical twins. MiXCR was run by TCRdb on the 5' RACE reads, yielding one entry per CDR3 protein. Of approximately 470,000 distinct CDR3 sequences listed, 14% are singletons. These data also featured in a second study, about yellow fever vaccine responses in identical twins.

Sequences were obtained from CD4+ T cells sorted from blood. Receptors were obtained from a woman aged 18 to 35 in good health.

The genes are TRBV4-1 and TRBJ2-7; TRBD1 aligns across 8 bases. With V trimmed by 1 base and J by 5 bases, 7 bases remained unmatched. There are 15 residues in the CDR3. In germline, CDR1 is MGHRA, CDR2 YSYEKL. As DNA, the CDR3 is TGCGCCAGCAGCCAAGGTGGACAGGGTGCTAACGAGCAGTACTTC. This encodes CASSQGGQGANEQYF.

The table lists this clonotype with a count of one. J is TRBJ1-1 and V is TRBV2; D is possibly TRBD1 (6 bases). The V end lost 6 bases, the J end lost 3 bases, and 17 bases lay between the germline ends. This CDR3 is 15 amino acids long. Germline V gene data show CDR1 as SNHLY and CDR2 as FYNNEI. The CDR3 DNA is TGTGCCAGCAGCGCTAACAGGGTGAAGGACACTGAAGCTTTCTTT. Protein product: CASSANRVKDTEAFF.

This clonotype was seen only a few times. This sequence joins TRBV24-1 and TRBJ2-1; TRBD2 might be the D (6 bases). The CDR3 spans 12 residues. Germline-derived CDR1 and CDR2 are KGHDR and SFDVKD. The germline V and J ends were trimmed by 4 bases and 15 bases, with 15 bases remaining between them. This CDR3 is CATSEVSGAAFF. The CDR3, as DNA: TGTGCCACCAGTGAAGTTAGCGGAGCGGCGTTCTTC.

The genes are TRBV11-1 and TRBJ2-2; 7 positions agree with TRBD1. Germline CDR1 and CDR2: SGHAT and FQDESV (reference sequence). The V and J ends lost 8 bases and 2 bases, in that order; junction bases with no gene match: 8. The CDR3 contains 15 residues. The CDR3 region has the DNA TGTGCCAGCCGAATAACAGGGGCTAACACCGGGGAGCTGTTTTTT. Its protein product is CASRITGANTGELFF.

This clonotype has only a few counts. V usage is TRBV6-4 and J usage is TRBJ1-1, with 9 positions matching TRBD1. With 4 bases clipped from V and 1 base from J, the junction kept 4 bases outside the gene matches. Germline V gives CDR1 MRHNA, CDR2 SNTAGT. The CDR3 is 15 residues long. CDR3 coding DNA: TGTGCCAGCAGTGCCGAGACAGGGGGGAACACTGAAGCTTTCTTT. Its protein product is CASSAETGGNTEAFF.

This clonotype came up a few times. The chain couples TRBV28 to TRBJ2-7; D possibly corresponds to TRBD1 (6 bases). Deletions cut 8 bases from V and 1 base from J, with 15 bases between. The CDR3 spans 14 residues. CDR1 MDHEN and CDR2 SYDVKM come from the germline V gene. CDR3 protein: CASAGARESYEQYF. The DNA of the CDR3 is TGTGCCAGCGCAGGGGCGCGAGAATCCTACGAGCAGTACTTC.

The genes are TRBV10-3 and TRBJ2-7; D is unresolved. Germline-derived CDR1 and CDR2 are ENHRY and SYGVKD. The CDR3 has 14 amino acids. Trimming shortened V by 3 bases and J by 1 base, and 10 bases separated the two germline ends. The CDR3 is CAISEGNPSYEQYF. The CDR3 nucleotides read TGTGCCATCAGTGAAGGTAACCCTTCCTACGAGCAGTACTTC.

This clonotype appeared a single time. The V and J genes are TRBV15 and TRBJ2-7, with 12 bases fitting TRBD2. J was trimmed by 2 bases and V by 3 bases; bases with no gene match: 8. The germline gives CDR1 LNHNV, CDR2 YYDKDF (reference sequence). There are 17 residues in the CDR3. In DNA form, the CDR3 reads TGTGCCACCAGCAGCGATCTGACTAGCGGGAGCACCTACGAGCAGTACTTC. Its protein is CATSSDLTSGSTYEQYF.

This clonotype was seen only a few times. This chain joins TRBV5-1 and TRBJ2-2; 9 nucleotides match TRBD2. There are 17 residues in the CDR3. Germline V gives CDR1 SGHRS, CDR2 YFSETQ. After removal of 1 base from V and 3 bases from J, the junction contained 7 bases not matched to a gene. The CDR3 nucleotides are TGCGCCAGCAGCTTGTTTAGCGGGAGTGGCGACACCGGGGAGCTGTTTTTT. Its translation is CASSLFSGSGDTGELFF.

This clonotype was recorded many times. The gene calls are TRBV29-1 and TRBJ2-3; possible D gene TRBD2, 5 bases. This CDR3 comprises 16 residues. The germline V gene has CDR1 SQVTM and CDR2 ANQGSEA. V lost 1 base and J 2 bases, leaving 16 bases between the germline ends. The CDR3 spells CSVEGFVASFTDTQYF. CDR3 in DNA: TGCAGCGTTGAAGGGTTCGTAGCGAGCTTCACAGATACGCAGTATTTT.

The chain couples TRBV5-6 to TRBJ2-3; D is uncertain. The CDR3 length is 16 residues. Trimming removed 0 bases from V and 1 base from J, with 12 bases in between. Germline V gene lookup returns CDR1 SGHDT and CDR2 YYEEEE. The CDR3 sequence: CASSLAGFGGTDTQYF. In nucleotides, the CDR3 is TGTGCCAGCAGCTTGGCTGGTTTCGGCGGCACAGATACGCAGTATTTT.

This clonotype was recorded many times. CDR3 DNA sequence: TGCGCCAGCAGCTTGGTGACAGGGGGAACCGGGGAGCTGTTTTTT. Translating gives CASSLVTGGTGELFF. J is TRBJ2-2 and V is TRBV5-1; the match to TRBD1 covers 9 bases. J lost 5 bases, V lost 0 bases, and 2 bases had no gene match. This CDR3 is built from 15 residues. Germline values: CDR1 SGHRS, CDR2 YFSETQ. Looking up the rest from reference TRBV5-1 and TRBJ2-2 gives the full variable domain: KAGVTQTPRYLIKTRGQQVTLSCSPISGHRSVSWYQQTPGQGLQFLFEYFSETQRNKGNFPGRFSGRQFSNSRSEMNVSTLELGDSALYLCASSLVTGGTGELFFGEGSRLTVL.

CDR3 region: CASMAGRSYNEQFF. DNA of the CDR3: TGTGCCAGCATGGCCGGGAGATCCTACAATGAGCAGTTCTTC. The chain joins TRBV7-2 to TRBJ2-1; tentative D call: TRBD2 (6 bases). Trimming took 7 bases from V and 1 from J, leaving 11 bases between them. Germline lookup yields CDR1 SGHTA and CDR2 FQGNSA. The CDR3 has 14 residues.

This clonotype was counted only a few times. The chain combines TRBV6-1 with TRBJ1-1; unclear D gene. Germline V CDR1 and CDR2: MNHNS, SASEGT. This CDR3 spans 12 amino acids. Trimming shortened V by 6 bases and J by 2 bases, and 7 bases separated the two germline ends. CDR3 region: CASRQSNTEAFF. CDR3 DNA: TGTGCCAGCAGGCAATCCAACACTGAAGCTTTCTTT.

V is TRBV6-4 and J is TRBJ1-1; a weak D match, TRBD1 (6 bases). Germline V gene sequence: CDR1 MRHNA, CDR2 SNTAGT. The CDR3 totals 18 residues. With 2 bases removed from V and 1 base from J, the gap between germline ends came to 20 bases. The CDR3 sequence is CASSDPLGTLETNTEAFF. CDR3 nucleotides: TGTGCCAGCAGTGACCCCCTCGGGACACTAGAGACGAACACTGAAGCTTTCTTT.

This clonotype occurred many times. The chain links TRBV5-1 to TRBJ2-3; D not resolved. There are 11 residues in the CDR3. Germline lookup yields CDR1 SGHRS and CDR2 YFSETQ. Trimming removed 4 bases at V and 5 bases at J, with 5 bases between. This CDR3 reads CASSMRDTQYF. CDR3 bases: TGCGCCAGCAGCATGCGAGATACGCAGTATTTT.

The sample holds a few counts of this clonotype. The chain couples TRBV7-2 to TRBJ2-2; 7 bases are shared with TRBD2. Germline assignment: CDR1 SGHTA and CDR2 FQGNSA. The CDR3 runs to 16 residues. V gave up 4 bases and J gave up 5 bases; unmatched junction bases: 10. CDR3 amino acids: CASSSPAGSLTGELFF. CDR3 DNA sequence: TGTGCCAGCAGCTCACCAGCGGGGAGCTTAACCGGGGAGCTGTTTTTT.

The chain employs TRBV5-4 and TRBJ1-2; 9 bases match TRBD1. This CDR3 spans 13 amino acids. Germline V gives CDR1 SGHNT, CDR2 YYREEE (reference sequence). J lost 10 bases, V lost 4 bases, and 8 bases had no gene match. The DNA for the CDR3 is TGTGCCAGCAGCCCCCGGGACAGGGACGACTACACCTTC. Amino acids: CASSPRDRDDYTF.

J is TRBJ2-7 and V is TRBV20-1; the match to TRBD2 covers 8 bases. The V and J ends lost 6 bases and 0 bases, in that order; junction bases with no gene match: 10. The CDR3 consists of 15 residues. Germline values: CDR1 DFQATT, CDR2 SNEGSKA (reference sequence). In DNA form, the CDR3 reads TGCAGTGCCCCTACAGAGCGGGGGTTCTCCTACGAGCAGTACTTC. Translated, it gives CSAPTERGFSYEQYF.

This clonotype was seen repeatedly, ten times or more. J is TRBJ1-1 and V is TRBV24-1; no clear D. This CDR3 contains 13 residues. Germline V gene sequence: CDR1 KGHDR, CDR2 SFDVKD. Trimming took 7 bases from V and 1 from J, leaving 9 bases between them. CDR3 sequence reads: CATRELPNTEAFF. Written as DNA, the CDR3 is TGTGCCACCAGGGAGCTCCCGAACACTGAAGCTTTCTTT.

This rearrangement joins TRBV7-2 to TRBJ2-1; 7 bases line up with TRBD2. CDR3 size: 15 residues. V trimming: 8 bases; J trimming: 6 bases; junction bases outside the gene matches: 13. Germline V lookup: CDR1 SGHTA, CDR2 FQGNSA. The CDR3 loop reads CASSWTSGTTNEQFF. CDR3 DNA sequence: TGTGCCAGCTCATGGACCAGCGGGACTACCAATGAGCAGTTCTTC.

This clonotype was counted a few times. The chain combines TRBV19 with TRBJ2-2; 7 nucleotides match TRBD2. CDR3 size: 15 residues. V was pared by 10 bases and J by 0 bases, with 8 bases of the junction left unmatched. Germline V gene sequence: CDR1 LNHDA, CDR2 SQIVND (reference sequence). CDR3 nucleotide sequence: TGTGCCACCAGGGTAGCGGGCGCGAACACCGGGGAGCTGTTTTTT. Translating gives CATRVAGANTGELFF.

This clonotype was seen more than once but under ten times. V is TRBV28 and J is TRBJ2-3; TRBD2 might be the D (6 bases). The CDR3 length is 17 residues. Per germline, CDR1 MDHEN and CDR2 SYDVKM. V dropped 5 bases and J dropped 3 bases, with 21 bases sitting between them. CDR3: CASSPVEGYKGTDTQYF. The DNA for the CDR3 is TGTGCCAGCAGTCCCGTGGAGGGCTATAAGGGAACAGATACGCAGTATTTT.

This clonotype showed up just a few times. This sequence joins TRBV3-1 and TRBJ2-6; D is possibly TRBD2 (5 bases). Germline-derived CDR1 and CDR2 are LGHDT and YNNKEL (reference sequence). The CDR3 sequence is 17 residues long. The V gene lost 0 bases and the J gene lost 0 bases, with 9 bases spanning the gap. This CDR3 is CASSQDPGFSGANVLTF. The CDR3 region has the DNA TGTGCCAGCAGCCAAGATCCGGGGTTCTCTGGGGCCAACGTCCTGACTTTC.

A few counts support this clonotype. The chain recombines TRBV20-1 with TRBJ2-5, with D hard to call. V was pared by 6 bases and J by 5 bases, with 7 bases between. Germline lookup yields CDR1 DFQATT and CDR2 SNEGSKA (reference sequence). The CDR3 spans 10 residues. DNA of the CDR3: TGCAGTGCCCTCTATGAGACCCAGTACTTC. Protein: CSALYETQYF.

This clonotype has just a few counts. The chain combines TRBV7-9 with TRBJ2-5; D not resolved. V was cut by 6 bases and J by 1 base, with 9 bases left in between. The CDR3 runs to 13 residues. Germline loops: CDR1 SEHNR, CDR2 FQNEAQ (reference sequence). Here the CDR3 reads CASRPQFQETQYF. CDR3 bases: TGTGCCAGCAGACCACAGTTCCAAGAGACCCAGTACTTC.

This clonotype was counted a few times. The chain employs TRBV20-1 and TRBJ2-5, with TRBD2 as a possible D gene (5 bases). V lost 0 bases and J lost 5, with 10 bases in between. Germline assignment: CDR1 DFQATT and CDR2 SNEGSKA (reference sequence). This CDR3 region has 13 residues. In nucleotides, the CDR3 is TGCAGTGCTAGAGACAGGAGGTTTGAGACCCAGTACTTC. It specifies CSARDRRFETQYF.

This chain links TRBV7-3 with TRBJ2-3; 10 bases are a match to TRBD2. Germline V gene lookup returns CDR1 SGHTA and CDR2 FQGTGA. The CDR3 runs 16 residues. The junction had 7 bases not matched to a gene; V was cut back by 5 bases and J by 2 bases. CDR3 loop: CASSTLLAGHTDTQYF. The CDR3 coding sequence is TGTGCCAGCAGCACCCTACTAGCGGGGCACACAGATACGCAGTATTTT. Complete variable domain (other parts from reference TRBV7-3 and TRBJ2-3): GAGVSQTPSNKVTEKGKYVELRCDPISGHTALYWYRQSLGQGPEFLIYFQGTGAADDSGLPNDRFFAVRPEGSVSTLKIQRTERGDSAVYLCASSTLLAGHTDTQYFGPGTRLTVL.

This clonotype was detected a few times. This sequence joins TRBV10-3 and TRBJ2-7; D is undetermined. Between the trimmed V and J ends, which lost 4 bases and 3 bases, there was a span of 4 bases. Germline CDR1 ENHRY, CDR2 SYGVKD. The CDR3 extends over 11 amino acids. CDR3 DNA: TGTGCCATCAGTGCCGACTACGAGCAGTACTTC. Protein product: CAISADYEQYF.

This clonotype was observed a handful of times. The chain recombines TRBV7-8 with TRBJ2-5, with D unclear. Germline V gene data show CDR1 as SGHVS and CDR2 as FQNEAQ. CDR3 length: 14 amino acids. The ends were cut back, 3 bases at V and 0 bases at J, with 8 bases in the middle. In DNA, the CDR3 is TGTGCCAGCAGCTTTACAACGTACCAAGAGACCCAGTACTTC. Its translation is CASSFTTYQETQYF.

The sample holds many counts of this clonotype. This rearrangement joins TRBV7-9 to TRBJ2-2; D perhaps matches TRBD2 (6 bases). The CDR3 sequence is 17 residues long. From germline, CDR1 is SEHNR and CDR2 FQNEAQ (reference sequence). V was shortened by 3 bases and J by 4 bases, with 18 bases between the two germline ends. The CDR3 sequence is CASSLGGTMKITGELFF. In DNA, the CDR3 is TGTGCCAGCAGCTTGGGCGGGACGATGAAGATCACCGGGGAGCTGTTTTTT.

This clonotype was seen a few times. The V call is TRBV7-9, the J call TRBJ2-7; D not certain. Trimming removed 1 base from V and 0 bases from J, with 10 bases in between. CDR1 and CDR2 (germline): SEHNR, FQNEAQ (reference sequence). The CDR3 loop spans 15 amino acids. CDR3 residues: CASSLGITSSYEQYF. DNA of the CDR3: TGTGCCAGCAGCTTAGGGATCACATCCTCCTACGAGCAGTACTTC.